This T cell receptor (beta chain) was found in a study of cytomegalovirus exposure and HLA in healthy donors. Use of 60 Vbeta and 13 Jbeta primers characterized the PCR. Repertoires were generated with immunoSEQ multiplex PCR, while TCRdb's copy carries only in-frame clones and drops some. Among approximately 140,000 clones, roughly 79% were seen once, and the ten largest hold roughly 1%. V lost 0 bases and J 10 bases, leaving 12 bases between the germline ends. The CDR3 loop spans 14 amino acids. Germline V gene sequence: CDR1 MGHRA, CDR2 YSYEKL. This clone was seen a handful of times. Input material: PBMCs. The clonotype was recovered from a man younger than 35 in good health and CMV-seronegative. The rearrangement uses TRBV4-1 and TRBJ1-4; D gene unclear. The DNA for the CDR3 is TGCGCCAGCAGCCAAGATCGGAGCGCGGGAAAACTGTTTTTT. Translated, it gives CASSQDRSAGKLFF.